This TCR beta chain comes out of a study of blood T cell repertoires in COVID-19. Turning to the study itself: Nucleic acid was either cDNA or gDNA, and it came from T cells, B-cell-depleted T cells, or PBMCs.

Recruitment covered about 25 US areas and drew participants whose ages spanned about 18 to 90 years. The recovered donors of Cohort 3 showed two negative PCRs, clearance, or symptom resolution. Sequencing used immunoSEQ multiplex PCR; TCRdb keeps in-frame clones, though not all of them. The sample has roughly 190,000 clones, approximately 84% seen once. Trimming took off 2 bases at V and 0 bases at J, with 11 bases between the two ends. The CDR3 is 16 amino acids. In germline, CDR1 is SGHVS, CDR2 FQNEAQ. The clonotype originates from a woman aged 25 to 39 who had recovered from COVID-19. Sequencing was performed on PBMCs or T cells enriched from blood (not recorded which). V usage is TRBV7-8 and J usage is TRBJ1-3; D unresolved. CDR3 DNA: TGTGCCAGCAGCTTAACCGGGGTCCACTCTGGAAACACCATATATTTT. Translation gives CASSLTGVHSGNTIYF.